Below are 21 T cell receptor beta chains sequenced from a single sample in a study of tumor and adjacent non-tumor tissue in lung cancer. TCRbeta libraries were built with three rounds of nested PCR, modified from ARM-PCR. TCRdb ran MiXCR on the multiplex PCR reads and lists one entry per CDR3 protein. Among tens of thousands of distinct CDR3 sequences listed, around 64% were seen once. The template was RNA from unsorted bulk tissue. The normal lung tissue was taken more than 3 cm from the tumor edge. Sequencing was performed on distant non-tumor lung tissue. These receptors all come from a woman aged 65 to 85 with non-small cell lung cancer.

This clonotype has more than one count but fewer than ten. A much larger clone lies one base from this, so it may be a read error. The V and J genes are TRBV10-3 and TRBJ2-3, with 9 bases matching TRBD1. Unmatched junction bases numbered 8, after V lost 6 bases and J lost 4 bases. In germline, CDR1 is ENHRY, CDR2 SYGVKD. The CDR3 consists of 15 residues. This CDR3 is CAISLRTGVPDTQYF. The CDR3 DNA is TGTGCCATCAGCCTCAGGACAGGGGTTCCAGATACGCAGTATTTT.

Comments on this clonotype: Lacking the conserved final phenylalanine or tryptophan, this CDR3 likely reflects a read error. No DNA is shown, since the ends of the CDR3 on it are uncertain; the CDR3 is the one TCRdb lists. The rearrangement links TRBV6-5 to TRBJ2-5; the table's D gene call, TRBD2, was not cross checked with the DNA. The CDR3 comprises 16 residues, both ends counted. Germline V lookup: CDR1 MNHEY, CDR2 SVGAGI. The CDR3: CASSYSLGEGEETRYY.

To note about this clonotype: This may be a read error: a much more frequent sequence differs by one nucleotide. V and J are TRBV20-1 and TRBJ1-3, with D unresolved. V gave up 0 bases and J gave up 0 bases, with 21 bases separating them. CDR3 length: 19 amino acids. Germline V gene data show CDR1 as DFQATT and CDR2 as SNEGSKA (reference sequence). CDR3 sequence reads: CSARDAGDWQTFSGNTIYF. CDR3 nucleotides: TGCAGTGCTAGAGATGCTGGGGATTGGCAGACCTTCTCTGGAAACACCATATATTTT.

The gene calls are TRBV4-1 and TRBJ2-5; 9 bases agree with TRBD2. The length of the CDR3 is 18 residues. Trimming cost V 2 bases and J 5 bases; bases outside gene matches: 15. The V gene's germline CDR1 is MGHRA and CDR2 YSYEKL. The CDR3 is CASSQYPAVLAGSETQYF. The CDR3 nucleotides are TGCGCCAGCAGCCAATACCCAGCGGTGCTAGCGGGATCTGAGACCCAGTACTTC.

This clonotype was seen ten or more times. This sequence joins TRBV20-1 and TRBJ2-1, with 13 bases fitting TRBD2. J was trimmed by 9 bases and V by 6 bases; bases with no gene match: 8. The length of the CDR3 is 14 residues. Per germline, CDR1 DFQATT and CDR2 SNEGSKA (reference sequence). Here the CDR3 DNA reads TGCAGTGCGTTACTAGCGGGAGGGGCTTTTGAGCAGTTCTTC. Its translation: CSALLAGGAFEQFF.

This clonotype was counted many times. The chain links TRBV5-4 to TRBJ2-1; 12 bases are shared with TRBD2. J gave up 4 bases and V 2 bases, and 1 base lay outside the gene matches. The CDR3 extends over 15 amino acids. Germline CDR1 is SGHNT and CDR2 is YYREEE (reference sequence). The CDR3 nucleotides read TGTGCCAGCAGCTTTGGGACTAGCGGGTACAATGAGCAGTTCTTC. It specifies CASSFGTSGYNEQFF.

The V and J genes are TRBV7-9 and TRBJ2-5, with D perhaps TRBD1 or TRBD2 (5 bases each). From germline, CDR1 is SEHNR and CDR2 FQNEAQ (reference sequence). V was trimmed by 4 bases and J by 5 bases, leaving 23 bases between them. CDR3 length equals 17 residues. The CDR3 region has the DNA TGTGCCAGCAGCTCGAGGGGTAGGATAGAGGAGCGGGAGACCCAGTACTTC. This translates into CASSSRGRIEERETQYF.

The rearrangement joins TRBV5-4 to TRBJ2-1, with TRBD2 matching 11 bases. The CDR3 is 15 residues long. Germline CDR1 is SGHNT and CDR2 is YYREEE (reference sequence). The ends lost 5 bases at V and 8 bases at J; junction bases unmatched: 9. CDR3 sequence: CASSSTSGDIYEQFF. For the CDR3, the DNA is TGTGCCAGCAGTTCGACTAGCGGGGACATCTATGAGCAGTTCTTC.

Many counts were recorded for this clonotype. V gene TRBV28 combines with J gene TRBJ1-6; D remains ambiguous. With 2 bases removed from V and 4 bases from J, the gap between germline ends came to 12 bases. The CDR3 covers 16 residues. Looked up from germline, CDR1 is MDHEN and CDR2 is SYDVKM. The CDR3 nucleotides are TGTGCCAGCAGTTTAAAAGGGAGGGTATATAATTCACCCCTCCACTTT. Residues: CASSLKGRVYNSPLHF. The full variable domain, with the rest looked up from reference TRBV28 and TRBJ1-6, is DVKVTQSSRYLVKRTGEKVFLECVQDMDHENMFWYRQDPGLGLRLIYFSYDVKMKEKGDIPEGYSVSREKKERFSLILESASTNQTSMYLCASSLKGRVYNSPLHFGNGTRLTVT.

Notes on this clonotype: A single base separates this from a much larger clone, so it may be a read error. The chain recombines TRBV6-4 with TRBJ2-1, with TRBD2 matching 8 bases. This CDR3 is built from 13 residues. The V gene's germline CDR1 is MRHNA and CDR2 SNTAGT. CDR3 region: CASGDSGNKEQFF. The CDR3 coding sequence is TGTGCCAGCGGTGATAGCGGGAACAAAGAGCAGTTCTTC.

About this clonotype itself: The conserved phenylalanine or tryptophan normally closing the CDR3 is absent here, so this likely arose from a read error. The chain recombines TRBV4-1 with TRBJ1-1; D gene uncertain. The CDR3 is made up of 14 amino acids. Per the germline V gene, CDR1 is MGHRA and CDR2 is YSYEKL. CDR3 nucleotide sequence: TGCGCCCGCAGCCACCGGACGGAGAACACTGAAGCTTTCTCT. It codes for CARSHRTENTEAFS.

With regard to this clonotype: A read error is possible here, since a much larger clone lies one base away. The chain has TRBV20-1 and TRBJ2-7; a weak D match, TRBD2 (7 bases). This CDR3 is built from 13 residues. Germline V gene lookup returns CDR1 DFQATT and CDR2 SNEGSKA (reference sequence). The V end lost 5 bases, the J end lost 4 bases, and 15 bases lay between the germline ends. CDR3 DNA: TGCAGTGCTCTCGGGGGGCAAGGGTACGAGCAGTACTTC. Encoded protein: CSALGGQGYEQYF.

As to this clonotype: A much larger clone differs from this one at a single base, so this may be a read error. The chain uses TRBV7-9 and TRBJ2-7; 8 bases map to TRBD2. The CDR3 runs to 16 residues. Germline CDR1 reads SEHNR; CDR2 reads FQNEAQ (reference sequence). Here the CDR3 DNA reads TGTGTCAGCAGCTTAACCAGAGCGGGAGTCAGAATGGAGCAGTACTTC. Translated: CVSSLTRAGVRMEQYF.

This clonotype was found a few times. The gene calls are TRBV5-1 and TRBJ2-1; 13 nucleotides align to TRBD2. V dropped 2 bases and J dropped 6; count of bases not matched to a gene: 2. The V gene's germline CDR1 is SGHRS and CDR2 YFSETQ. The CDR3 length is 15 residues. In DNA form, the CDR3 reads TGCGCCAGCAGCTTCCGGACTAGCGGGAGCAATGAGCAGTTCTTC. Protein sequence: CASSFRTSGSNEQFF.

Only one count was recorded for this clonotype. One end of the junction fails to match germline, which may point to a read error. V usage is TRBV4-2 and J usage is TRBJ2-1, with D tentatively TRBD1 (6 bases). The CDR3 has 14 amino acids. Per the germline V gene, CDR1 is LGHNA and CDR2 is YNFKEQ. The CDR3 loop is CVSSQAAGGGEQFF. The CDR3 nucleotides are TGTGTCAGCAGCCAAGCCGCTGGGGGCGGGGAGCAGTTCTTC.

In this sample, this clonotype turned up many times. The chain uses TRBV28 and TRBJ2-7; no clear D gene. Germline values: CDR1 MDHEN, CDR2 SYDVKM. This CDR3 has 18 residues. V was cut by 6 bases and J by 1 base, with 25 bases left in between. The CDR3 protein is CASREDYNKGRLSYEQYF. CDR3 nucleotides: TGTGCCAGCAGAGAGGATTACAATAAGGGTCGACTTTCCTACGAGCAGTACTTC.

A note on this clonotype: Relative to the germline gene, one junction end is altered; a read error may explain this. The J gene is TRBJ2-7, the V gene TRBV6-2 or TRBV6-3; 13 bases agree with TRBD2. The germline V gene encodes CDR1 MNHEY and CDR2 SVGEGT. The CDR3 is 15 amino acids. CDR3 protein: CAGSFGTSGTYEQYF. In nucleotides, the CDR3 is TGTGCCGGCAGCTTCGGGACTAGCGGGACCTACGAGCAGTACTTC.

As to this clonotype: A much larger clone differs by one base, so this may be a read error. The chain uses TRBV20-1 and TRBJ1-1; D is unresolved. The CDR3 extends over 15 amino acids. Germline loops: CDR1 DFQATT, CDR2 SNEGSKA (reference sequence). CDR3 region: CRAPQTPAENTEAFF. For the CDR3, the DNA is TGCAGGGCTCCTCAGACGCCAGCAGAGAACACTGAAGCTTTCTTT.

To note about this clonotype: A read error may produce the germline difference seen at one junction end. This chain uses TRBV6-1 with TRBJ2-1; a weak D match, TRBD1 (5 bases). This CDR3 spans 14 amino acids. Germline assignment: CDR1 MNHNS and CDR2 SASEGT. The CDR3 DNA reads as TGTGCCAGCCCTCCCCCCAGGGAAGTAAGTGAGCAGTTGTTC. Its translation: CASPPPREVSEQLF.

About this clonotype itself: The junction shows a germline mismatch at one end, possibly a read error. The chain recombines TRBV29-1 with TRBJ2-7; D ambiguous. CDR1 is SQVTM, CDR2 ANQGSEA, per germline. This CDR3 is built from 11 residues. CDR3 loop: CSVLDPGERYF. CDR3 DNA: TGCAGTGTATTGGACCCGGGCGAGCGGTACTTC.

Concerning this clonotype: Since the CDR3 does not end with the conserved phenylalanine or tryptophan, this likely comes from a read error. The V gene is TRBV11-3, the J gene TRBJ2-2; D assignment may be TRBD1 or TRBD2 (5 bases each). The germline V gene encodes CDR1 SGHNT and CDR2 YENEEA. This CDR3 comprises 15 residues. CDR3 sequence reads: CATSPRDRKVGELFI. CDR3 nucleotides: TGTGCCACCAGCCCCCGGGACCGCAAGGTCGGGGAGCTGTTTATT.